The source of this T cell receptor beta chain is a study of technical replicates of blood from a handful of donors. The repertoire was sequenced with immunoSEQ multiplex PCR; TCRdb's copy has only in-frame clones and lacks some. This repertoire shows roughly 93,000 clones, roughly 95% found once; its top ten account for less than 0.25%. The germline V gene encodes CDR1 SQVTM and CDR2 ANQGSEA. The CDR3 covers 15 residues. With 2 bases removed from V and 0 bases from J, the gap between germline ends came to 11 bases. The sequence came from a human donor in good health. The specimen sequenced was T cells isolated from PBMCs. The V call is TRBV29-1, the J call TRBJ1-3; a weak D match, TRBD1 (5 bases). Here the CDR3 DNA reads TGCAGCGTTGAATCAGGGAGGCACTCTGGAAACACCATATATTTT. Translation: CSVESGRHSGNTIYF.